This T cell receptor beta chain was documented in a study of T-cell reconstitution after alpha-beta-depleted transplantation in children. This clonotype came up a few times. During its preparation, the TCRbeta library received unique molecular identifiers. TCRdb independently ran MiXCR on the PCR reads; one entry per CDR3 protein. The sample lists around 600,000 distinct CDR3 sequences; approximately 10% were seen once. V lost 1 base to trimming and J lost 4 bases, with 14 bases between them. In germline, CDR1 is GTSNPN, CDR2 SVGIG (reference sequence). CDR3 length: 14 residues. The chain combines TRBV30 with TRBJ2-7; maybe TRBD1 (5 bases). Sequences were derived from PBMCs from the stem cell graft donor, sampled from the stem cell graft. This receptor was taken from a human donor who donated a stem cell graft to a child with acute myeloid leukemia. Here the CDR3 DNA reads TGTGCCTGGAGTGGGACACCACAGCTTTACGAGCAGTACTTC. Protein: CAWSGTPQLYEQYF.